Below, 5 T cell receptor beta chains from the same sample are listed, as sequenced in a study of radiation and T cells in renal cell carcinoma. Only in-frame clones appear in the TCRdb table, and some are missing; sequencing was by immunoSEQ multiplex PCR. The sample lists 90,000 to 100,000 clones; around 83% were seen once. Time point here: blood 4 weeks post-SBRT, at nephrectomy. Treatment reported: 15 Gy SBRT to primary tumor, nephrectomy 4 weeks later. This specimen consisted of blood, obtained from a patient whose treatment included radiotherapy and nephrectomy. The receptor source for this set is a man aged 60 to 75 with renal cell carcinoma.

V is TRBV18 and J is TRBJ2-7; 9 nucleotides agree with TRBD1. The CDR3 covers 15 residues. Germline loops: CDR1 KGHSH, CDR2 LQKENI. Trimming removed 6 bases from V and 0 bases from J; junction bases left unmatched: 6. CDR3 coding DNA: TGTGCCAGCTCCCCCGGGACAGGGTTCTCCTACGAGCAGTACTTC. This gives the protein CASSPGTGFSYEQYF. The complete variable domain, with remaining parts taken from reference TRBV18 and TRBJ2-7, reads NAGVMQNPRHLVRRRGQEARLRCSPMKGHSHVYWYRQLPEEGLKFMVYLQKENIIDESGMPKERFSAEFPKEGPSILRIQQVVRGDSAAYFCASSPGTGFSYEQYFGPGTRLTVT.

Here the CDR3 DNA reads TGTGCCAGCAGTGCCTACACAGGGGGGGCAGATACGCAGTATTTT. It is translated as CASSAYTGGADTQYF. The V and J genes are TRBV2 and TRBJ2-3, with a tentative D call TRBD1 (8 bases). V was shortened by 4 bases and J by 4 bases, with 15 bases between the two germline ends. Per the germline V gene, CDR1 is SNHLY and CDR2 is FYNNEI. CDR3 size: 15 residues.

The CDR3 protein is CASSFSGTYEQYF. The DNA for the CDR3 is TGCGCCAGCAGCTTCAGTGGCACCTACGAGCAGTACTTC. The chain is built from TRBV5-1 and TRBJ2-7; D gene uncertain. The germline gives CDR1 SGHRS, CDR2 YFSETQ. This CDR3 is built from 13 residues. Deletions cut 2 bases from V and 2 bases from J, with 8 bases between.

The CDR3, as DNA: TGTGCCAGCAGCTTAGAACAGGTGACCGTAGGGCCCCAGTACTTC. Protein: CASSLEQVTVGPQYF. The chain links TRBV7-2 to TRBJ2-5, with D perhaps matching TRBD1 (5 bases). This CDR3 contains 15 residues. Germline V lookup: CDR1 SGHTA, CDR2 FQGNSA. Trimming cost V 1 base and J 9 bases, with 18 bases left between them.

This clone was seen a handful of times. The rearrangement links TRBV5-8 to TRBJ2-7; D is undetermined. CDR3 length: 12 residues. Germline V gene data show CDR1 as SGHTS and CDR2 as YDEGEE. The V end was cut by 4 bases, the J end by 5 bases, with 10 bases between. Here the CDR3 DNA reads TGTGCCAGCAGCCTTACATGGAACGAGCAGTACTTC. Amino acid sequence: CASSLTWNEQYF.